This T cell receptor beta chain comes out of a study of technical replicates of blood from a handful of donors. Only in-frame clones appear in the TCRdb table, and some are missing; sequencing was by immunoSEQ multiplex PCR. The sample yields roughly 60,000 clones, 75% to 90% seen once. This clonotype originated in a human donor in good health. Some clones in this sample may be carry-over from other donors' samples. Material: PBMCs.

CDR3 in DNA: TGTGCCTGGAGTGTCGGTACGGGGGGTGGGTTCTTC. Translating it yields CAWSVGTGGGFF. The genes are TRBV30 and TRBJ2-1; TRBD2 matches at 7 bases. The V gene's germline CDR1 is GTSNPN and CDR2 SVGIG (reference sequence). The CDR3 has 12 residues. Trimming cost V 0 bases and J 15 bases; bases outside gene matches: 8.